These 17 T cell receptor beta chains share one sample of origin, sequenced in a study of shared clonotypes between healthy human individuals. TCRdb's table, derived via immunoSEQ multiplex PCR, lists solely in-frame clones and lacks some. The table lists under 750,000 clones, about two thirds of them singletons. The sample was memory CD4+ T cells sorted from blood. Subset indicated: CD45RA-negative fraction. The receptor set was obtained from a woman aged 25 to 39 in good health.

The V call is TRBV2, the J call TRBJ2-5, with TRBD2 identical over 9 bases. TRBJ2-7 explains the end of the DNA better; the J call may be wrong. Germline assignment: CDR1 SNHLY and CDR2 FYNNEI. The CDR3 extends over 16 amino acids. CDR3 in DNA: TGTGCCAGCAGAGAACCCGTAGCGGGAGCGGGGAACGAGCAGTACTTC. Encoded protein: CASREPVAGAGNEQYF.

This clone has a single count. The chain recombines TRBV6-5 with TRBJ2-3; D remains unclear. The V and J ends lost 8 bases and 5 bases respectively, with 8 bases between them. In germline, CDR1 is MNHEY, CDR2 SVGAGI. The CDR3 is 11 amino acids. The CDR3 coding sequence is TGTGCCAGCGCACTGGGAGATACGCAGTATTTT. It codes for CASALGDTQYF.

V gene TRBV2 combines with J gene TRBJ1-6; perhaps TRBD1 as D (5 bases). Germline V gene sequence: CDR1 SNHLY, CDR2 FYNNEI. CDR3 length: 15 residues. V dropped 5 bases and J dropped 6 bases, with 14 bases sitting between them. In DNA form, the CDR3 reads TGTGCCAGCAGTAAGACCGGACACCCTAATTCACCCCTCCACTTT. Translation: CASSKTGHPNSPLHF.

CDR3 bases: TGTGCCAGCAGCCCCCTGGGACTAGCGGGAGTAGGGGAGCAGTTCTTC. Amino acids: CASSPLGLAGVGEQFF. The chain couples TRBV7-7 to TRBJ2-1, with 14 nucleotides matching TRBD2. The CDR3 contains 16 residues. The trim removed 5 bases at V and 10 bases at J, leaving 10 bases unmatched. CDR1 and CDR2 from the germline V gene are SSHAT and FNYEAQ (reference sequence).

The chain has TRBV14 and TRBJ2-3; D call uncertain. Germline CDR1 and CDR2: SGHDN and FVKESK. V was trimmed by 2 bases and J by 0 bases, leaving 3 bases between them. The CDR3 runs 13 residues. In nucleotides, the CDR3 is TGTGCCAGCAGCCAACTAAGCACAGATACGCAGTATTTT. This codes for CASSQLSTDTQYF.

The genes are TRBV10-3 and TRBJ2-2, with 8 nucleotides matching TRBD1. The CDR3 consists of 16 residues. Germline loops: CDR1 ENHRY, CDR2 SYGVKD. The ends lost 8 bases at V and 2 bases at J; junction bases unmatched: 10. CDR3: CAIPLGQGSNTGELFF. Written as DNA, the CDR3 is TGTGCCATCCCCCTCGGACAGGGTAGTAACACCGGGGAGCTGTTTTTT.

J is TRBJ2-3 and V is TRBV5-1, with D perhaps TRBD1 (5 bases). CDR3 length equals 14 residues. The ends were cut back, 2 bases at V and 5 bases at J, with 12 bases in the middle. Germline values: CDR1 SGHRS, CDR2 YFSETQ. The CDR3 protein is CASSLGAAEDTQYF. CDR3 bases: TGCGCCAGCAGCTTAGGGGCGGCCGAAGATACGCAGTATTTT.

The rearrangement uses TRBV7-6 and TRBJ2-5; 14 bases align to TRBD2. This CDR3 contains 16 residues. From germline, CDR1 is SGHVS and CDR2 FNYEAQ. V was clipped by 3 bases and J by 5 bases; unmatched bases: 5. CDR3 loop: CASSLGLAGVGETQYF. DNA for the CDR3: TGTGCCAGCAGCTTGGGACTAGCGGGAGTAGGGGAGACCCAGTACTTC. Filled out from reference TRBV7-6 and TRBJ2-5, the complete variable domain reads GAGVSQSPRYKVTKRGQDVALRCDPISGHVSLYWYRQALGQGPEFLTYFNYEAQQDKSGLPNDRFSAERPEGSISTLTIQRTEQRDSAMYRCASSLGLAGVGETQYFGPGTRLLVL.

The V gene is TRBV11-2, the J gene TRBJ1-2, with D perhaps TRBD1 (6 bases). Germline lookup yields CDR1 SGHAT and CDR2 FQNNGV. CDR3 length: 15 amino acids. The ends were cut back, 4 bases at V and 3 bases at J, with 15 bases in the middle. CDR3 loop: CASSSLVRGHYGYTF. The DNA of the CDR3 is TGTGCCAGCAGCTCCCTTGTCCGGGGGCACTATGGCTACACCTTC. Full variable domain (remainder filled in from reference TRBV11-2 and TRBJ1-2): EAGVAQSPRYKIIEKRQSVAFWCNPISGHATLYWYQQILGQGPKLLIQFQNNGVVDDSQLPKDRFSAERLKGVDSTLKIQPAKLEDSAVYLCASSSLVRGHYGYTFGSGTRLTVV.

The V call is TRBV28, the J call TRBJ2-7, with D perhaps matching TRBD2 (5 bases). There are 12 residues in the CDR3. V was pared by 4 bases and J by 5 bases, with 9 bases between. Germline V gene data show CDR1 as MDHEN and CDR2 as SYDVKM. The CDR3 here is CASSYGEHEQYF. For the CDR3, the DNA is TGTGCCAGCAGTTATGGGGAGCACGAGCAGTACTTC. The full variable domain, its missing parts supplied by reference TRBV28 and TRBJ2-7, is DVKVTQSSRYLVKRTGEKVFLECVQDMDHENMFWYRQDPGLGLRLIYFSYDVKMKEKGDIPEGYSVSREKKERFSLILESASTNQTSMYLCASSYGEHEQYFGPGTRLTVT.

The rearrangement joins TRBV4-1 to TRBJ2-1, with D possibly matching TRBD2 (5 bases). This CDR3 is 14 amino acids long. Germline V gene lookup returns CDR1 MGHRA and CDR2 YSYEKL. V was cut by 5 bases and J by 9 bases, with 17 bases left in between. CDR3 DNA: TGCGCCAGCAGCAACCCCGGCAGCCGGGGTGAGCAGTTCTTC. Amino acid sequence: CASSNPGSRGEQFF.

The V call is TRBV5-1, the J call TRBJ2-3; TRBD2 matches at 7 bases. The CDR3 has 15 amino acids. The germline V gene has CDR1 SGHRS and CDR2 YFSETQ. V shed 0 bases and J 8 bases; nucleotides not matched to a gene: 9. CDR3 nucleotides: TGCGCCAGCAGCTTGGTCGCGGGGGATATGAGTACGCAGTATTTT. It codes for CASSLVAGDMSTQYF.

V gene TRBV28 combines with J gene TRBJ2-1; perhaps TRBD1 as D (6 bases). V was clipped by 4 bases and J by 4 bases, with 20 bases between them. The CDR3 is 17 residues long. CDR1 is MDHEN, CDR2 SYDVKM, per germline. This chain's CDR3 is CASSSPNGQQIYNEQFF. Written as DNA, the CDR3 is TGTGCCAGCAGTTCCCCCAATGGACAGCAAATTTACAATGAGCAGTTCTTC.

V usage is TRBV19 and J usage is TRBJ1-2; D not certain. The germline CDR1 and CDR2 sequences are LNHDA and SQIVND (reference sequence). Trimming shortened V by 7 bases and J by 6 bases, and 12 bases separated the two germline ends. This CDR3 has 12 amino acids. The CDR3 here is CASTGGLDGYTF. The CDR3 region has the DNA TGTGCCAGTACCGGAGGGTTGGATGGCTACACCTTC. Looking up the rest from reference TRBV19 and TRBJ1-2 gives the full variable domain: DGGITQSPKYLFRKEGQNVTLSCEQNLNHDAMYWYRQDPGQGLRLIYYSQIVNDFQKGDIAEGYSVSREKKESFPLTVTSAQKNPTAFYLCASTGGLDGYTFGSGTRLTVV.

This sequence joins TRBV9 and TRBJ2-4; no clear D. Germline assignment: CDR1 SGDLS and CDR2 YYNGEE. This CDR3 is built from 15 residues. Trimming stripped 0 bases from V and 4 bases from J, with 11 bases between. The CDR3 loop reads CASSVADQIKNIQYF. The CDR3 nucleotides are TGTGCCAGCAGCGTAGCAGACCAAATAAAAAACATTCAGTACTTC.

The chain combines TRBV28 with TRBJ2-7; D gene uncertain. The V gene lost 7 bases and the J gene lost 2 bases, with 12 bases spanning the gap. CDR1 is MDHEN and CDR2 is SYDVKM in the germline V gene. This CDR3 spans 13 amino acids. CDR3 in DNA: TGTGCCAGCACCCAAGCGAACACCTACGAGCAGTACTTC. Protein product: CASTQANTYEQYF. Complete variable domain (other parts from reference TRBV28 and TRBJ2-7): DVKVTQSSRYLVKRTGEKVFLECVQDMDHENMFWYRQDPGLGLRLIYFSYDVKMKEKGDIPEGYSVSREKKERFSLILESASTNQTSMYLCASTQANTYEQYFGPGTRLTVT.

This clone has just a few counts. This chain uses TRBV6-1 with TRBJ2-1, with TRBD2 matching over 8 bases. CDR1 MNHNS and CDR2 SASEGT come from the germline V gene. CDR3 size: 15 residues. The junction had 12 bases not matched to a gene; V was cut back by 6 bases and J by 8 bases. CDR3 region: CASRIPGLVFHEQFF. CDR3 coding DNA: TGTGCCAGCAGGATCCCGGGACTAGTGTTCCATGAGCAGTTCTTC.